Listed below are T cell receptor beta chains from one sample, sequenced in a study of blood T cells in healthy people across ages. TCRdb re-derived calls from the 5' RACE reads in MiXCR, one entry per CDR3 protein. The sample consists of 700,000 to 1,000,000 distinct CDR3 sequences, more than 40% of them appearing once. The sequencing sample was made of blood. These receptors all stem from a man aged 55-75 years in good health. The CDR3 runs from the conserved cysteine through the conserved F or W. D genes are given only for firm matches. Clone size, where shown, is once, few, many, or a class for clones that have expanded.

d_call	v_call	j_call	clone_size	cdr3_nt	cdr3_aa
TRBD1	TRBV9	TRBJ2-5	.	TGTGTCAGTAGCGTAGGACAGGGGGAAGAGACCCAGTACTTC	CVSSVGQGEETQYF
TRBD1	TRBV28	TRBJ1-1	.	TGTGCCAGCAGGGTGGAGACCGGGACAGTGAACACTGAAGCTTTCTTT	CASRVETGTVNTEAFF
.	TRBV30	TRBJ2-7	few	TGTGCCTGGAGTGGCCGTCCTTGGGACGAGCAGTACTTC	CAWSGRPWDEQYF
.	TRBV6-2/TRBV6-3	TRBJ1-2	.	TGTGCCAGCAGTGCCGTAAGGGGGAATGGCTACACCTTC	CASSAVRGNGYTF
TRBD1	TRBV7-9	TRBJ1-2	.	TGTGCCAGCAGTACTAATAATGTGGACAGGGCCTATGGCTACACCTTC	CASSTNNVDRAYGYTF
.	TRBV18	TRBJ2-5	.	TGTGCCAGCTCACCATTCAGAAACCCTCAAGAGACCCAGTACTTC	CASSPFRNPQETQYF
TRBD1	TRBV20-1	TRBJ2-7	.	TGCAGTGCTATAGAGACAGGGTTCTCCTACGAGCAGTACTTC	CSAIETGFSYEQYF
TRBD2	TRBV12-5	TRBJ2-3	.	TGTGCTAGTGGCGGGGGGGCCGTCGATACGCAGTATTTT	CASGGGAVDTQYF
.	TRBV7-9	TRBJ2-3	.	TGTGCCAGCAGCGATTCCAGACGCACAGATACGCAGTATTTT	CASSDSRRTDTQYF
.	TRBV2	TRBJ1-6	few	TGTGCCAGCAGTGTGAGTTCACCCCTCCACTTT	CASSVSSPLHF
.	TRBV4-3	TRBJ2-5	.	TGCGCCAGCAGCCAAAACATCGGCGTATCCCAGTACTTC	CASSQNIGVSQYF
TRBD2	TRBV20-1	TRBJ2-5	.	TGCAGTGCTAGGCCGGGACTAGCGGGGGGAGGTGAGCAGTACTTC	CSARPGLAGGGEQYF
.	TRBV20-1	TRBJ1-4	.	TGCAGTGCTGCCGAAGGGAGGGGTCCTGGGGAAAAACTGTTTTTT	CSAAEGRGPGEKLFF
.	TRBV6-2/TRBV6-3	TRBJ2-5	.	TGTGCCAGCAGTGCGGACTTACAAGAGACCCAGTACTTC	CASSADLQETQYF
.	TRBV7-9	TRBJ2-5	many	TGTGCCAGCAGTTTTGGGGTTCAAGAGACCCAGTACTTC	CASSFGVQETQYF
TRBD1	TRBV15	TRBJ1-1	few	TGTGCCACCAGCAGAGTTGGACAGGGGGCTGGGAACACTGAAGCTTTCTTT	CATSRVGQGAGNTEAFF
.	TRBV11-3	TRBJ1-1	.	TGTGCCAGCAGCTGGGGGGGTCGGATGAACACTGAAGCTTTCTTT	CASSWGGRMNTEAFF
.	TRBV20-1	TRBJ2-1	.	TGCAGTGCTAGACTAGTGGGGGGGCCCTATGAGCAGTTCTTC	CSARLVGGPYEQFF
.	TRBV3-1	TRBJ2-3	.	TGTGCCAGCACACGGGGTTTGGGAAGCACAGATACGCAGTATTTT	CASTRGLGSTDTQYF
TRBD2	TRBV29-1	TRBJ2-7	.	TGCAGCGTTGTGACTAGCGGAAGCTCCTACGAGCAGTACTTC	CSVVTSGSSYEQYF
.	TRBV3-1	TRBJ2-5	.	TGTGCCAGCAGTCCAGCGGGCCTAGAGGAGACCCAGTACTTC	CASSPAGLEETQYF
.	TRBV5-4	TRBJ1-1	.	TGTGCCAGCAGCATTAACACTGAAGCTTTCTTT	CASSINTEAFF
.	TRBV5-1	TRBJ2-1	.	TGCGCCAGCAGCTTGACTATTGACAATGAGCAGTTCTTC	CASSLTIDNEQFF
.	TRBV9	TRBJ2-5	few	TGTGCCAGCAGCGACGCAGGTGGACTTCAGTACTTC	CASSDAGGLQYF
.	TRBV12-3/TRBV12-4	TRBJ2-4	few	TGTGCCAGCAGTTTTTGGGTCCGAGGGGCCAAAAACATTCAGTACTTC	CASSFWVRGAKNIQYF
TRBD2	TRBV4-3	TRBJ2-3	few	TGCGCCAGCAGCCAAGATCCCCCTAGCGGGGCAGGTAATACGCAGTATTTT	CASSQDPPSGAGNTQYF
TRBD1	TRBV4-3	TRBJ2-7	.	TGCGCCAGCAGCCAAGATTTATTGGGACAGGGACGCAAGCAGTACTTC	CASSQDLLGQGRKQYF
.	TRBV6-6	TRBJ1-1	.	TGTGCCAGCAGTTACTTGAACACTGAAGCTTTCTTT	CASSYLNTEAFF
TRBD1	TRBV5-1	TRBJ2-1	.	TGCGCCAGCAGCTTAACCGGGACAGAGTACAATGAGCAGTTCTTC	CASSLTGTEYNEQFF
.	TRBV6-5	TRBJ1-1	.	TGTGCTGCATGGCCGGGCCGCATGAACACTGAAGCTTTCTTT	CAAWPGRMNTEAFF
TRBD2	TRBV4-3	TRBJ2-1	many	TGCGCCAGCAGCCAAGCCAGCGGGGGTTCCTACAATGAGCAGTTCTTC	CASSQASGGSYNEQFF
TRBD2	TRBV20-1	TRBJ2-3	.	TGCAGTGCTAGAGGCAGGGAGGGACGGTCGCAGTATTTT	CSARGREGRSQYF
TRBD1	TRBV6-7	TRBJ2-7	once	TGTGTCAGCAGTTACCCGGCCAGGGGGCCGGTCTACGAGCAGTACTTC	CVSSYPARGPVYEQYF
TRBD2	TRBV9	TRBJ2-5	.	TGTGCCAGCAGCGCCCTGGGGAGGGGACTAGACGGAGAGACCCAGTACTTC	CASSALGRGLDGETQYF
TRBD2	TRBV20-1	TRBJ2-3	few	TGCAGACCGGGGACTAGCGGGCCCACAGATACGCAGTATTTT	CRPGTSGPTDTQYF
.	TRBV10-3	TRBJ2-1	.	TGTGCTATCAGTGACCGGGGGTCCTACAATGAGCAGTTCTTC	CAISDRGSYNEQFF
TRBD1	TRBV6-2/TRBV6-3	TRBJ1-1	once	TGTGCCAGCGGGGCCTGGACAGGCGGCGAAGCTTTCTTT	CASGAWTGGEAFF
.	TRBV5-1	TRBJ2-1	.	TGCGCCAGCAGCTTGAAAATGGGAACCTACAATGAGCAGTTCTTC	CASSLKMGTYNEQFF
TRBD1	TRBV20-1	TRBJ1-2	.	TGCAGTGCTACCGGGACAGATGGCTACACCTTC	CSATGTDGYTF
.	TRBV11-2	TRBJ1-5	.	TGTGCCAGCAGCTTAGTATTCGGGTGGAACCAGCATTTT	CASSLVFGWNQHF
.	TRBV4-1	TRBJ1-5	.	TGCGCCAGCAGCCAAGGGGGGCTCGGGATTGGACAGCCCCAGCATTTT	CASSQGGLGIGQPQHF
.	TRBV3-1	TRBJ1-2	few	TGTGCCAGCAGCCACGTGTCAACTAAAGGGGGCTACACCTTC	CASSHVSTKGGYTF